This T cell receptor (beta chain) was identified during a study of monozygotic twins with cystic fibrosis. The CDR3 spans 18 residues. The ends lost 9 bases at V and 3 bases at J; junction bases unmatched: 21. Germline V CDR1 and CDR2: LNHDA, SQIVND (reference sequence). Assay used: immunoSEQ multiplex PCR; TCRdb lists only in-frame clones, some missing. The sample holds 25,000 to 30,000 clones, around nine tenths seen once. This TCR derives from a girl aged 2 to 9 with cystic fibrosis. The chain recombines TRBV19 with TRBJ1-2; 8 bases fit TRBD1. The sample comprised blood. The CDR3 DNA follows: TGTGCCAGCAATTCCTCGGACAGGGTAGGGTCTCTGCACTATGGCTACACCTTC. Its protein product is CASNSSDRVGSLHYGYTF.